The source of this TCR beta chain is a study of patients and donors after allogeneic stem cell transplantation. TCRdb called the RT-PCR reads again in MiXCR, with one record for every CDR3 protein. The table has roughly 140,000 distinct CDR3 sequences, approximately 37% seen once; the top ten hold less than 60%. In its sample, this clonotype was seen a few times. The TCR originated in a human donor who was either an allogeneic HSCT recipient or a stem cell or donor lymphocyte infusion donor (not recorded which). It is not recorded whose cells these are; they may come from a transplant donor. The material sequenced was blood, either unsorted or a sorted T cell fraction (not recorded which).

For the CDR3, the DNA is TGTGCCAGCAGTTACAGGTTGGGGGATCAGCCCCAGCATTTT. Amino acids: CASSYRLGDQPQHF. J is TRBJ1-5 and V is TRBV2; possible D gene TRBD1, 5 bases. Germline V gives CDR1 SNHLY, CDR2 FYNNEI. Trimming removed 5 bases at V and 5 bases at J, with 13 bases between. The CDR3 length is 14 residues.